These 27 T cell receptor beta chains came from one sample sequenced in a study of cytomegalovirus exposure and HLA in healthy donors. Researchers ran the PCR with 60 Vbeta and 13 Jbeta primers. Sequencing used immunoSEQ multiplex PCR; TCRdb keeps in-frame clones, though not all of them. The sample has some 99,000 clones; roughly three quarters are singletons. Sequenced input: PBMCs. These receptors were obtained from a middle-aged man in good health and CMV-seronegative.

This sequence joins TRBV27 and TRBJ2-3, with D perhaps TRBD1 (6 bases). V shed 3 bases and J shed 8 bases, with 12 bases lying between them. The CDR3 loop spans 13 amino acids. CDR1 and CDR2 from the germline V gene are MNHEY and SMNVEV (reference sequence). CDR3 nucleotides: TGTGCCAGCAGTTTCCCAGGGGATGGTACGCAGTATTTT. Protein sequence: CASSFPGDGTQYF.

The chain recombines TRBV5-8 with TRBJ2-7; perhaps TRBD1 as D (6 bases). The CDR3 spans 16 residues. The germline gives CDR1 SGHTS, CDR2 YDEGEE. The germline V and J ends were trimmed by 2 bases and 5 bases, with 20 bases remaining between them. The CDR3 protein is CASSFPLQDRRNEQYF. In DNA, the CDR3 is TGTGCCAGCAGCTTCCCCCTCCAAGACAGGAGAAACGAGCAGTACTTC.

This clone turned up a few times. The rearrangement links TRBV5-6 to TRBJ2-3; a weak D match, TRBD1 (6 bases). The length of the CDR3 is 16 residues. Germline V gene sequence: CDR1 SGHDT, CDR2 YYEEEE. V lost 2 bases and J 0 bases, leaving 13 bases between the germline ends. The CDR3 is CASSFLPTGSTDTQYF. DNA for the CDR3: TGTGCCAGCAGCTTCCTCCCGACAGGAAGCACAGATACGCAGTATTTT.

This clone has only one observation. The J gene is TRBJ2-7, the V gene TRBV15, with 7 bases aligning to TRBD2. V lost 1 base and J lost 5; bases outside the gene matches: 14. In germline, CDR1 is LNHNV, CDR2 YYDKDF (reference sequence). This CDR3 has 17 residues. CDR3 amino acids: CATSRGRQRGRAHEQYF. Written as DNA, the CDR3 is TGTGCCACCAGCAGAGGGAGACAGCGTGGGAGGGCCCACGAGCAGTACTTC.

The rearrangement joins TRBV2 to TRBJ1-3; D gene uncertain. Germline V gene data show CDR1 as SNHLY and CDR2 as FYNNEI. The CDR3 is made up of 15 amino acids. Trimming removed 0 bases at V and 4 bases at J, with 10 bases between. The CDR3 bases are TGTGCCAGCAGTGAAGCGCGAGGGCCGGGAAACACCATATATTTT. Protein sequence: CASSEARGPGNTIYF.

The sample holds one count of this clone. The junction differs from germline at one of its ends, possibly a read error. The chain is built from TRBV30 and TRBJ1-1; TRBD1 matches 8 bases. Germline lookup yields CDR1 GTSNPN and CDR2 SVGIG (reference sequence). The CDR3 sequence is 11 residues long. DNA of the CDR3: TGTGCCTGGAGTCCCGACAGGGGAGCTCCCTTT. As protein: CAWSPDRGAPF.

This clone was counted only a few times. V usage is TRBV29-1 and J usage is TRBJ1-1, with 8 bases fitting TRBD1. The germline V gene encodes CDR1 SQVTM and CDR2 ANQGSEA. The trim removed 5 bases at V and 4 bases at J, leaving 12 bases unmatched. This CDR3 comprises 15 residues. In nucleotides, the CDR3 is TGCAGCGTTAAAACCAGCCTGCAGGGGGCCACTGAAGCTTTCTTT. Encoded protein: CSVKTSLQGATEAFF.

The V and J genes are TRBV28 and TRBJ1-1, with 7 positions matching TRBD1. The J segment lost 0 bases and the V segment lost 5 bases, leaving 12 bases of the junction unmatched. There are 17 residues in the CDR3. Germline V lookup: CDR1 MDHEN, CDR2 SYDVKM. This chain's CDR3 is CASSPRDREILNTEAFF. The CDR3 DNA sequence: TGTGCCAGCAGTCCCCGTGACAGGGAAATCTTGAACACTGAAGCTTTCTTT.

This clone was recorded a few times. V is TRBV9 and J is TRBJ2-1; 13 bases match TRBD2. Germline V CDR1 and CDR2: SGDLS, YYNGEE. After removal of 3 bases from V and 8 bases from J, the junction contained 8 bases not matched to a gene. The CDR3 is 16 residues long. The CDR3 DNA is TGTGCCAGCAGCGACTCCCTACTAGCGGGGGGGCATGAGCAGTTCTTC. Translation: CASSDSLLAGGHEQFF.

The chain joins TRBV28 to TRBJ1-1; D is perhaps TRBD1 (5 bases). Germline V lookup: CDR1 MDHEN, CDR2 SYDVKM. The V and J ends lost 5 bases and 9 bases respectively, with 19 bases between them. This CDR3 has 14 amino acids. The CDR3 DNA reads TGTGCCAGCAGTCCGCCTCGGGGGGTAGTACAAGCTTTCTTT. Its translation is CASSPPRGVVQAFF.

This clone was observed a handful of times. The rearrangement uses TRBV2 and TRBJ2-1; D not certain. Looked up from germline, CDR1 is SNHLY and CDR2 is FYNNEI. The CDR3 is 14 residues long. The V end lost 5 bases, the J end lost 0 bases, and 8 bases lay between the germline ends. The CDR3 region has the DNA TGTGCCAGCAGTAGAGGTGGCTCCTACAATGAGCAGTTCTTC. Its protein product is CASSRGGSYNEQFF.

Regarding this clone: The same CDR3 also results from other DNA sequences found in this sample. The genes are TRBV18 and TRBJ2-7, with D perhaps matching TRBD1 (5 bases). Germline V gene lookup returns CDR1 KGHSH and CDR2 LQKENI. This CDR3 contains 14 residues. V dropped 2 bases and J dropped 4 bases, with 12 bases sitting between them. The CDR3 bases are TGTGCCAGCTCACCAGGGCCAGGGCGTTACGAGCAGTACTTC. It translates to CASSPGPGRYEQYF. The full variable domain, in which reference TRBV18 and TRBJ2-7 provide the parts outside the CDR3, is NAGVMQNPRHLVRRRGQEARLRCSPMKGHSHVYWYRQLPEEGLKFMVYLQKENIIDESGMPKERFSAEFPKEGPSILRIQQVVRGDSAAYFCASSPGPGRYEQYFGPGTRLTVT.

The chain couples TRBV6-1 to TRBJ1-1; 7 nucleotides match TRBD1. Trimming removed 8 bases from V and 4 bases from J; junction bases left unmatched: 13. This CDR3 region has 15 residues. CDR1 and CDR2 (germline): MNHNS, SASEGT. CDR3 region: CASYNLRQGATEAFF. Here the CDR3 DNA reads TGTGCCAGCTACAACCTCCGACAGGGCGCCACTGAAGCTTTCTTT.

A single count supports this clone. The chain joins TRBV7-8 to TRBJ2-7; a possible D gene is TRBD1 (6 bases). The CDR3 sequence is 14 residues long. CDR1 is SGHVS, CDR2 FQNEAQ, per germline. V was shortened by 5 bases and J by 6 bases, with 17 bases between the two germline ends. The DNA of the CDR3 is TGTGCCAGCAGCCCCCCCGGGACATTCCCCGAGCAGTACTTC. Protein sequence: CASSPPGTFPEQYF.

This rearrangement joins TRBV5-1 to TRBJ2-7, with a tentative D call TRBD2 (5 bases). The germline V gene encodes CDR1 SGHRS and CDR2 YFSETQ. The CDR3 spans 13 residues. Between the trimmed V and J ends, which lost 1 base and 4 bases, there was a span of 9 bases. In DNA form, the CDR3 reads TGCGCCAGCAGCTTGCGTGGAGGATACGAGCAGTACTTC. Encoded protein: CASSLRGGYEQYF.

This chain joins TRBV28 and TRBJ2-2, with a possible D match to TRBD2 (7 bases). V lost 2 bases, J lost 2 bases, and 12 bases lay in between. This CDR3 has 16 residues. CDR1 and CDR2 (germline): MDHEN, SYDVKM. The CDR3 protein is CASSLGRGPNTGELFF. CDR3 nucleotides: TGTGCCAGCAGTTTAGGGCGGGGGCCAAACACCGGGGAGCTGTTTTTT.

Regarding this clone: At one end the junction does not follow the germline gene, possibly because of a read error. The chain is built from TRBV7-9 and TRBJ1-1, with D perhaps matching TRBD1 (6 bases). Germline V lookup: CDR1 SEHNR, CDR2 FQNEAQ (reference sequence). The CDR3 sequence is 12 residues long. The CDR3 is CSSNREATEAFF. CDR3 in DNA: TGTTCCAGCAACAGGGAAGCCACTGAAGCTTTCTTT.

The rearrangement links TRBV5-4 to TRBJ1-1; 7 nucleotides match TRBD1. The CDR3 runs 15 residues. J lost 0 bases, V lost 4 bases, and 6 bases had no gene match. The germline CDR1 and CDR2 sequences are SGHNT and YYREEE (reference sequence). CDR3 nucleotides: TGTGCCAGCAGCGTATCCAGGGGGATGAACACTGAAGCTTTCTTT. Translating gives CASSVSRGMNTEAFF.

This sequence joins TRBV6-5 and TRBJ1-1; 7 bases line up with TRBD1. Germline V gene sequence: CDR1 MNHEY, CDR2 SVGAGI. Trimming removed 2 bases from V and 1 base from J; junction bases left unmatched: 4. This CDR3 region has 15 residues. CDR3 loop: CASSYNRGPNTEAFF. CDR3 nucleotides: TGTGCCAGCAGTTACAACAGGGGTCCGAACACTGAAGCTTTCTTT.

This clone was detected a few times. V and J are TRBV28 and TRBJ1-5, with 8 bases that match TRBD1. Trimming cost V 7 bases and J 5 bases; bases outside gene matches: 10. CDR3 length: 15 residues. Germline-derived CDR1 and CDR2 are MDHEN and SYDVKM. The CDR3, as DNA: TGTGCCAGCACCCAGAGACAGGGGTTAGATCAGCCCCAGCATTTT. The encoded protein is CASTQRQGLDQPQHF.

V usage is TRBV28 and J usage is TRBJ2-7; D remains ambiguous. CDR3 length equals 15 residues. Looked up from germline, CDR1 is MDHEN and CDR2 is SYDVKM. V gave up 7 bases and J gave up 2 bases, with 18 bases separating them. The CDR3 reads CASTMSGTATYEQYF. CDR3 DNA sequence: TGTGCCAGCACCATGAGTGGTACAGCAACCTACGAGCAGTACTTC.

Concerning this clone itself: At one end, the junction sequence differs from germline, possibly due to a read error. The V and J genes are TRBV7-9 and TRBJ2-2, with 11 bases identical to TRBD1. Germline V gene data show CDR1 as SEHNR and CDR2 as FQNEAQ (reference sequence). CDR3 size: 16 residues. CDR3 sequence (DNA): TGTTCCAGCAGCACTCGGGACAGGGGGTTCACCGGGGAGCTGTTTTTT. It encodes CSSSTRDRGFTGELFF.

This clone was found once. The rearrangement uses TRBV7-9 and TRBJ1-2; 7 nucleotides match TRBD1. Germline values: CDR1 SEHNR, CDR2 FQNEAQ (reference sequence). Trimming took 3 bases from V and 0 from J; bases not matched to a gene: 10. The CDR3 sequence is 17 residues long. In DNA form, the CDR3 reads TGTGCCAGCAGCTTTAACAGGGGCCGCGCACCTAACTATGGCTACACCTTC. It is translated as CASSFNRGRAPNYGYTF.

V is TRBV18 and J is TRBJ2-1; perhaps TRBD2 as D (6 bases). Trimming pared 1 base from V and 0 bases from J, leaving 10 bases between. The V gene's germline CDR1 is KGHSH and CDR2 LQKENI. The length of the CDR3 is 16 residues. CDR3 sequence (DNA): TGTGCCAGCTCACCACTGGCCGGGAGCTCCTACAATGAGCAGTTCTTC. Translation: CASSPLAGSSYNEQFF.

The DNA for the CDR3 is TGTGCCAGCAAAACAGACGTTCTGCACGAGCAGTACTTC. Amino acid sequence: CASKTDVLHEQYF. This chain links TRBV27 with TRBJ2-7, with D unresolved. The CDR3 spans 13 residues. V lost 7 bases to trimming and J lost 5 bases, with 15 bases between them. CDR1 and CDR2 from the germline V gene are MNHEY and SMNVEV (reference sequence).

The chain couples TRBV6-6 to TRBJ2-4; possible D gene TRBD1, 5 bases. V lost 10 bases, J lost 1 base, and 11 bases lay in between. This CDR3 spans 13 amino acids. The germline gives CDR1 MNHNY, CDR2 SVGAGI (reference sequence). This CDR3 is CATCGHAKNIQYF. In DNA form, the CDR3 reads TGTGCCACTTGCGGACATGCCAAAAACATTCAGTACTTC.

The V gene is TRBV5-4, the J gene TRBJ2-7; 10 nucleotides align to TRBD1. The V and J ends lost 4 bases and 5 bases, in that order; junction bases with no gene match: 12. The CDR3 covers 16 residues. Germline V CDR1 and CDR2: SGHNT, YYREEE (reference sequence). The CDR3, as DNA: TGTGCCAGCAGCCCGCCCTGTGGGACAGGGGCCCACGAGCAGTACTTC. It translates to CASSPPCGTGAHEQYF.